These 10 T cell receptor beta chains came from one sample sequenced in a study of T cells in localized non-small cell lung cancer. Libraries were prepared by immunoSEQ multiplex PCR; TCRdb keeps only in-frame clonotypes and omits some of them. Of about 24,000 clones listed, roughly 86% are singletons. The specimen comprised peripheral blood, sampled before any cancer treatment. The receptors were gathered from a male donor aged 60 or over with stage II squamous cell lung carcinoma.

The chain employs TRBV28 and TRBJ1-5; 7 positions match TRBD1. Germline V gene sequence: CDR1 MDHEN, CDR2 SYDVKM. CDR3 length: 14 amino acids. After removal of 5 bases from V and 3 bases from J, the junction contained 4 bases not matched to a gene. The CDR3, as DNA: TGTGCCAGCAGTCAAGGGGGCGTCAATCAGCCCCAGCATTTT. It specifies CASSQGGVNQPQHF. The complete variable domain, with remaining parts taken from reference TRBV28 and TRBJ1-5, reads DVKVTQSSRYLVKRTGEKVFLECVQDMDHENMFWYRQDPGLGLRLIYFSYDVKMKEKGDIPEGYSVSREKKERFSLILESASTNQTSMYLCASSQGGVNQPQHFGDGTRLSIL.

The V and J genes are TRBV7-2 and TRBJ2-2; 12 bases agree with TRBD2. The trim removed 2 bases at V and 2 bases at J, leaving 6 bases unmatched. CDR1 and CDR2 (germline): SGHTA, FQGNSA. This CDR3 is built from 18 residues. The CDR3 coding sequence is TGTGCCAGCAGCTTATATGGGACTAGCGGGCTCAACACCGGGGAGCTGTTTTTT. It is translated as CASSLYGTSGLNTGELFF.

The chain carries TRBV10-3 and TRBJ1-1; tentatively, D is TRBD1 (5 bases). The V end lost 2 bases, the J end lost 3 bases, and 16 bases lay between the germline ends. The germline V gene has CDR1 ENHRY and CDR2 SYGVKD. This CDR3 contains 16 residues. The CDR3 region is CAISEGLGGEDTEAFF. The CDR3 DNA reads as TGTGCCATCAGTGAGGGACTCGGGGGGGAGGACACTGAAGCTTTCTTT.

V usage is TRBV5-1 and J usage is TRBJ2-7; no clear D gene. The CDR3 is made up of 15 amino acids. V lost 4 bases and J 1 base, leaving 15 bases between the germline ends. Germline lookup yields CDR1 SGHRS and CDR2 YFSETQ. This CDR3 is CASSPGSLRSYEQYF. The DNA of the CDR3 is TGCGCCAGCAGCCCCGGGTCATTAAGGTCCTACGAGCAGTACTTC.

For the CDR3, the DNA is TGTGCCAGCAGCGTAGGACAGCCGATGAACACTGAAGCTTTCTTT. Its protein product is CASSVGQPMNTEAFF. The gene calls are TRBV6-1 and TRBJ1-1; D is possibly TRBD1 (6 bases). Germline assignment: CDR1 MNHNS and CDR2 SASEGT. The V and J ends lost 6 bases and 0 bases respectively, with 14 bases between them. CDR3 length: 15 amino acids.

The chain combines TRBV20-1 with TRBJ2-1; TRBD2 might be the D (6 bases). With 6 bases removed from V and 7 bases from J, the gap between germline ends came to 10 bases. The CDR3 spans 11 residues. Germline assignment: CDR1 DFQATT and CDR2 SNEGSKA (reference sequence). The CDR3 protein is CSAGSGNEQFF. As DNA, the CDR3 is TGCAGTGCGGGTAGCGGAAATGAGCAGTTCTTC.

The rearrangement uses TRBV28 and TRBJ2-7; 7 bases align to TRBD1. The CDR3 loop spans 19 amino acids. Germline CDR1 MDHEN, CDR2 SYDVKM. With V trimmed by 2 bases and J by 4 bases, 20 bases remained unmatched. CDR3 sequence: CASSLGRATGSPRIYEQYF. Written as DNA, the CDR3 is TGTGCCAGCAGTTTAGGTAGAGCGACAGGGAGTCCGAGGATTTACGAGCAGTACTTC.

J is TRBJ1-3 and V is TRBV2, with D tentatively TRBD1 (5 bases). The V end lost 3 bases, the J end lost 1 base, and 13 bases lay between the germline ends. Per the germline V gene, CDR1 is SNHLY and CDR2 is FYNNEI. This CDR3 region has 16 residues. This CDR3 reads CASSDWQGVSGNTIYF. CDR3 DNA: TGTGCCAGCAGTGATTGGCAGGGAGTTTCTGGAAACACCATATATTTT.

J is TRBJ2-1 and V is TRBV6-1; 7 bases match TRBD1. CDR3 length: 13 residues. V was clipped by 7 bases and J by 6 bases; unmatched bases: 6. Germline V gene data show CDR1 as MNHNS and CDR2 as SASEGT. Here the CDR3 DNA reads TGTGCCAGCAATAGACAGGGATCCAATGAGCAGTTCTTC. Residues: CASNRQGSNEQFF.

This clone was seen once. V gene TRBV7-2 combines with J gene TRBJ2-5; 7 nucleotides line up with TRBD1. Germline CDR1 reads SGHTA; CDR2 reads FQGNSA. Trimming at V came to 5 bases and at J to 2 bases, leaving 5 bases not matched to a gene. This CDR3 comprises 14 residues. The CDR3 bases are TGTGCCAGCAGCCGCAAACAGGGGCAAGAGACCCAGTACTTC. Translated, it gives CASSRKQGQETQYF.